This is a list of T cell receptor beta chains from one sample in a study of cytomegalovirus exposure and HLA in healthy donors. Using immunoSEQ multiplex PCR, the repertoire was profiled, and TCRdb retains in-frame clones only, with some absent. The profile covers approximately 210,000 clones, with about 90% appearing a single time and over 1% taken by the ten largest. Sequencing was performed on PBMCs. The receptor source for this set is a man aged 25-45 years in good health and CMV-seronegative. CDR3s include the opening cysteine and the closing phenylalanine or tryptophan. D genes are given only for firm matches. A clone size is listed for some rows: how often the clone was seen (once, few, many), or a class if it is expanded.

d_gene: TRBD2; abundance: -; v_gene: TRBV10-1; j_gene: TRBJ2-7; CDR3nt: TGCGCCAGCAGTGGACCTCCGGGACTAGCGGGGGGCTCCTACGAGCAGTACTTC; CDR3aa: CASSGPPGLAGGSYEQYF
d_gene: TRBD1; abundance: once; v_gene: TRBV5-4; j_gene: TRBJ2-7; CDR3nt: TGTGCCAGCAGCTTGGCCGGTGGACAGGGTAACGAGCAGTACTTC; CDR3aa: CASSLAGGQGNEQYF
d_gene: -; abundance: -; v_gene: TRBV5-4; j_gene: TRBJ1-1; CDR3nt: TGTGCCAGCAGCTTGTCCGCGGACACTGAAGCTTTCTTT; CDR3aa: CASSLSADTEAFF
d_gene: TRBD1; abundance: once; v_gene: TRBV9; j_gene: TRBJ1-6; CDR3nt: TGTGCCAGCAGTCCGTCCACGGGACAGCTCTATTCACCCCTCCACTTT; CDR3aa: CASSPSTGQLYSPLHF
d_gene: -; abundance: -; v_gene: TRBV4-1; j_gene: TRBJ1-2; CDR3nt: TGCGCCAGCAGCCTTCAGGGGAACTATGGCTACACCTTC; CDR3aa: CASSLQGNYGYTF
d_gene: TRBD1; abundance: -; v_gene: TRBV7-9; j_gene: TRBJ2-7; CDR3nt: TGTTCCAGCAGCTTTAGTTTGCCAGGGGGCTACGAGCAGTACTTC; CDR3aa: CSSSFSLPGGYEQYF
d_gene: TRBD1; abundance: -; v_gene: TRBV13; j_gene: TRBJ2-1; CDR3nt: TGTGCCAGCAGCTTTTTCCAGGGGGCAGTCAATGAGCAGTTCTTC; CDR3aa: CASSFFQGAVNEQFF
d_gene: TRBD2; abundance: -; v_gene: TRBV5-4; j_gene: TRBJ2-3; CDR3nt: TGTGCCAGCAGCCCTGGGACTAGCGGGAGGCTTGGGGCCACAGATACGCAGTATTTT; CDR3aa: CASSPGTSGRLGATDTQYF
d_gene: TRBD2; abundance: -; v_gene: TRBV2; j_gene: TRBJ2-7; CDR3nt: TGTGCCAGCAGTCAAGAGCGGGAGGTCTACGAGCAGTACTTC; CDR3aa: CASSQEREVYEQYF
d_gene: TRBD1; abundance: -; v_gene: TRBV11-2; j_gene: TRBJ2-7; CDR3nt: TGTGCCAGCAGCTTAGGGGACAGGAATTACGAGCAGTACTTC; CDR3aa: CASSLGDRNYEQYF
d_gene: TRBD2; abundance: -; v_gene: TRBV7-2; j_gene: TRBJ2-1; CDR3nt: TGTGCCAGCAGCTTAGAAGGCAGGACTAGTAGGTTCTTC; CDR3aa: CASSLEGRTSRFF
d_gene: TRBD1; abundance: -; v_gene: TRBV7-6; j_gene: TRBJ2-3; CDR3nt: TGTGCCAGCAGCTTAACAGGGGGTAGCACAGATACGCAGTATTTT; CDR3aa: CASSLTGGSTDTQYF
d_gene: -; abundance: -; v_gene: TRBV7-2; j_gene: TRBJ2-1; CDR3nt: TGTGCCAGCAGCTTAGTTCGTCCGAGGGAGCAGTTCTTC; CDR3aa: CASSLVRPREQFF
d_gene: -; abundance: -; v_gene: TRBV7-9; j_gene: TRBJ2-1; CDR3nt: TGTGCCAGCAGCTTAGGAGAGCACCGGAATGAGCAGTTCTTC; CDR3aa: CASSLGEHRNEQFF
d_gene: -; abundance: -; v_gene: TRBV5-5; j_gene: TRBJ2-7; CDR3nt: TGTGCCAGCATCCTCGGAGCGGTCCCCTACGAGCAGTACTTC; CDR3aa: CASILGAVPYEQYF
d_gene: -; abundance: -; v_gene: TRBV2; j_gene: TRBJ2-1; CDR3nt: TGTGCCAGCAGTGAAGAAGTTCTAGCCGGGAATGAGCAGTTCTTC; CDR3aa: CASSEEVLAGNEQFF
d_gene: -; abundance: -; v_gene: TRBV7-2; j_gene: TRBJ2-1; CDR3nt: TGTGCCAGCAGCCTGACTAGAAACAATGAGCAGTTCTTC; CDR3aa: CASSLTRNNEQFF
d_gene: TRBD1; abundance: -; v_gene: TRBV19; j_gene: TRBJ1-4; CDR3nt: TGTGCCAGTAGTACGCCAGGGGGTTTACGAGAAAAACTGTTTTTT; CDR3aa: CASSTPGGLREKLFF
d_gene: -; abundance: few; v_gene: TRBV28; j_gene: TRBJ2-7; CDR3nt: TGTGCCAGCAGGACACTAGTTTACGAGCAGTACTTC; CDR3aa: CASRTLVYEQYF
d_gene: TRBD2; abundance: few; v_gene: TRBV11-2; j_gene: TRBJ2-1; CDR3nt: TGTGCCAGCAGCTTCCCCACTAGCGGGAGGGCAGATGAGCAGTTCTTC; CDR3aa: CASSFPTSGRADEQFF
d_gene: -; abundance: -; v_gene: TRBV7-2; j_gene: TRBJ1-1; CDR3nt: TGTGCCAGCACCCGGACAGACCCGAACACTGAAGCTTTCTTT; CDR3aa: CASTRTDPNTEAFF
d_gene: -; abundance: -; v_gene: TRBV4-3; j_gene: TRBJ1-6; CDR3nt: TGCGCCGGCAGCCAAGATGCAGTTAAGGGACTACGGTCACCCCTCCACTTT; CDR3aa: CAGSQDAVKGLRSPLHF
d_gene: -; abundance: -; v_gene: TRBV4-2; j_gene: TRBJ2-7; CDR3nt: TGTGCCAGCAGCCCGGGACTTACCTACGAGCAGTACTTC; CDR3aa: CASSPGLTYEQYF
d_gene: -; abundance: -; v_gene: TRBV28; j_gene: TRBJ1-1; CDR3nt: TGTGCCAGCAGTTTCATACAGGGCTGGGCTGAAGCTTTCTTT; CDR3aa: CASSFIQGWAEAFF
d_gene: TRBD1; abundance: -; v_gene: TRBV4-3; j_gene: TRBJ1-2; CDR3nt: TGCGCCAGCAGCCAAGTTGAGGCAGGGGGGTATGGCTACACCTTC; CDR3aa: CASSQVEAGGYGYTF
d_gene: -; abundance: -; v_gene: TRBV30; j_gene: TRBJ1-5; CDR3nt: TGTGCCTGGAGTGTACAGGGTGGTCAGCCCCAGCATTTT; CDR3aa: CAWSVQGGQPQHF
d_gene: -; abundance: -; v_gene: TRBV7-6; j_gene: TRBJ1-3; CDR3nt: TGTGCCAGCAGCACGACAACTTCTGGAAACACCATATATTTT; CDR3aa: CASSTTTSGNTIYF
d_gene: -; abundance: -; v_gene: TRBV6-6; j_gene: TRBJ2-5; CDR3nt: TGTGCCAGCAGTTACGGGGGCGCCTTAGAGACCCAGTACTTC; CDR3aa: CASSYGGALETQYF
d_gene: -; abundance: -; v_gene: TRBV25-1; j_gene: TRBJ2-2; CDR3nt: TGTGCCAGCACACCTGGGGGGAGGCACACCGGGGAGCTGTTTTTT; CDR3aa: CASTPGGRHTGELFF
d_gene: TRBD2; abundance: -; v_gene: TRBV10-1; j_gene: TRBJ2-3; CDR3nt: TGCGCCACCAACGAGCGGGGGGACACAGATACGCAGTATTTT; CDR3aa: CATNERGDTDTQYF
d_gene: TRBD2; abundance: -; v_gene: TRBV5-1; j_gene: TRBJ2-7; CDR3nt: TGCGCCAGCAGCTTAGGGACTAGCGGAGGGGGCTCCTACGAGCAGTACTTC; CDR3aa: CASSLGTSGGGSYEQYF
d_gene: TRBD1; abundance: -; v_gene: TRBV6-5; j_gene: TRBJ2-7; CDR3nt: TGTGCCAGCAGTTACTCGAGGGGACAGGGCTCCTACGAGCAGTACTTC; CDR3aa: CASSYSRGQGSYEQYF
d_gene: -; abundance: -; v_gene: TRBV2; j_gene: TRBJ2-5; CDR3nt: TGTGCCAGCAGTGTAAAGACCCAGTACTTC; CDR3aa: CASSVKTQYF
d_gene: TRBD1; abundance: -; v_gene: TRBV27; j_gene: TRBJ1-2; CDR3nt: TGTGCCAGCAGTCTATCAGGGGGACGCTATGGCTACACCTTC; CDR3aa: CASSLSGGRYGYTF
d_gene: TRBD2; abundance: -; v_gene: TRBV6-6; j_gene: TRBJ2-7; CDR3nt: TGTGCCAGCCCCCACCAGCGGGAGGGAAACGGATACGAGCAGTACTTC; CDR3aa: CASPHQREGNGYEQYF
d_gene: TRBD1; abundance: -; v_gene: TRBV5-6; j_gene: TRBJ2-7; CDR3nt: TGTGCCAGCAGCTTGCTCCGGACAGGGCACGAGCAGTACTTC; CDR3aa: CASSLLRTGHEQYF
d_gene: TRBD1; abundance: -; v_gene: TRBV19; j_gene: TRBJ2-7; CDR3nt: TGTGCCAGTAGTTTCCGGGACAGTTTCTACGAGCAGTACTTC; CDR3aa: CASSFRDSFYEQYF
d_gene: TRBD2; abundance: -; v_gene: TRBV7-2; j_gene: TRBJ2-7; CDR3nt: TGTGCCAGCAGCGCGGGGGGGAGCTCCTACGAGCAGTACTTC; CDR3aa: CASSAGGSSYEQYF
d_gene: -; abundance: -; v_gene: TRBV28; j_gene: TRBJ1-1; CDR3nt: TGTGCCCGCCTACCAGGGGCTTTCTTT; CDR3aa: CARLPGAFF
d_gene: -; abundance: -; v_gene: TRBV21-1; j_gene: TRBJ2-1; CDR3nt: TGTGCCAGCAGAAATCCGGGGGAGAGGCCCTTCTCCTACAATGAGCAGTTCTTC; CDR3aa: CASRNPGERPFSYNEQFF
d_gene: -; abundance: -; v_gene: TRBV7-2; j_gene: TRBJ2-5; CDR3nt: TGTGCCAGCAGGACTTTACAAGAGACCCAGTACTTC; CDR3aa: CASRTLQETQYF
d_gene: TRBD1; abundance: -; v_gene: TRBV5-1; j_gene: TRBJ2-7; CDR3nt: TGCGCCAGCAGCCCCCGGGAAGGACAGGGGGCTTACGAGCAGTACTTC; CDR3aa: CASSPREGQGAYEQYF
d_gene: -; abundance: -; v_gene: TRBV6-6; j_gene: TRBJ1-1; CDR3nt: TGTGCCAGCACCCGGCCCGGGGGGCAAGGGAACACTGAAGCTTTCTTT; CDR3aa: CASTRPGGQGNTEAFF
d_gene: -; abundance: -; v_gene: TRBV5-6; j_gene: TRBJ2-2; CDR3nt: TGTGCCAGCAGCCTGGGGCCCGGGGAGCTGTTTTTT; CDR3aa: CASSLGPGELFF
d_gene: -; abundance: -; v_gene: TRBV2; j_gene: TRBJ1-6; CDR3nt: TGTGCCAGCAGCCTGGGGAGTTCACCCCTCCACTTT; CDR3aa: CASSLGSSPLHF
d_gene: TRBD2; abundance: -; v_gene: TRBV19; j_gene: TRBJ2-1; CDR3nt: TGTGCCAGTAGTCCGAACGGGGGGAGCTACAATGAGCAGTTCTTC; CDR3aa: CASSPNGGSYNEQFF
d_gene: -; abundance: -; v_gene: TRBV5-1; j_gene: TRBJ2-7; CDR3nt: TGCGCCAGCAGCTTGGCTGGCAGCTCCTACGAGCAGTACTTC; CDR3aa: CASSLAGSSYEQYF
d_gene: -; abundance: -; v_gene: TRBV28; j_gene: TRBJ2-7; CDR3nt: TGTGCCAGCACCTCCCGGAGGTACGAGCAGTACTTC; CDR3aa: CASTSRRYEQYF
d_gene: TRBD1; abundance: -; v_gene: TRBV25-1; j_gene: TRBJ2-2; CDR3nt: TGTGCCAGCAAACAGAGAACAGGGGCCCAGTCCGGGGAGCTGTTTTTT; CDR3aa: CASKQRTGAQSGELFF
d_gene: -; abundance: -; v_gene: TRBV23-1; j_gene: TRBJ1-1; CDR3nt: TGCGCCAGCAGTCAATCAAAATTACGAGGGCAGGCCCCTCGTGGAACTGAAGCTTTCTTT; CDR3aa: CASSQSKLRGQAPRGTEAFF
d_gene: -; abundance: -; v_gene: TRBV9; j_gene: TRBJ2-3; CDR3nt: TGTGCCAGCAGCCCCGCACCACTGGGGCTGGGCACAGATACGCAGTATTTT; CDR3aa: CASSPAPLGLGTDTQYF
d_gene: -; abundance: -; v_gene: TRBV10-3; j_gene: TRBJ2-7; CDR3nt: TGTGCCATCAGTGAGTCACTATCCCCGTACGAGCAGTACTTC; CDR3aa: CAISESLSPYEQYF
d_gene: TRBD1; abundance: -; v_gene: TRBV7-2; j_gene: TRBJ1-5; CDR3nt: TGTGCCAGCAGCTTAAACCGGGACAGGGGCAATCAGCCCCAGCATTTT; CDR3aa: CASSLNRDRGNQPQHF
d_gene: -; abundance: -; v_gene: TRBV6-5; j_gene: TRBJ2-7; CDR3nt: TGTGCCAGCAGCGTCGAAGGATCGGGGGACGAGCAGTACTTC; CDR3aa: CASSVEGSGDEQYF
d_gene: TRBD2; abundance: -; v_gene: TRBV4-2; j_gene: TRBJ2-2; CDR3nt: TGTGCCAGCAGCCCCCGGCTGCTAGCGGTGATGGAAACCGGGGAGCTGTTTTTT; CDR3aa: CASSPRLLAVMETGELFF